Presented here are 20 T cell receptor beta chains from one specimen sequenced in a study of cytomegalovirus exposure and HLA in healthy donors. With 60 Vbeta and 13 Jbeta primers, the PCR was carried out. Clones were sequenced by immunoSEQ multiplex PCR, and TCRdb holds only the in-frame ones, with some missing. The table shows approximately 95,000 clones, with about 81% occurring only once. Sequencing input: PBMCs. All receptors derive from a man aged 18 to 29 in good health and CMV-seropositive.

This clone has a handful of counts. The gene calls are TRBV4-1 and TRBJ2-1, with 9 bases lining up with TRBD2. The ends lost 2 bases at V and 6 bases at J; junction bases unmatched: 8. The V gene's germline CDR1 is MGHRA and CDR2 YSYEKL. The CDR3 totals 16 residues. CDR3 loop: CASSQTAGGRGNEQFF. For the CDR3, the DNA is TGCGCCAGCAGCCAAACCGCGGGGGGGAGGGGCAATGAGCAGTTCTTC.

This chain connects TRBV4-1 to TRBJ1-1; D remains unclear. CDR1 and CDR2 from the germline V gene are MGHRA and YSYEKL. V gave up 6 bases and J gave up 7 bases, with 12 bases separating them. The CDR3 length is 12 residues. In nucleotides, the CDR3 is TGCGCCAGCAGTCAGGCCGGCCATGAAGCTTTCTTT. Amino acids: CASSQAGHEAFF.

The J gene is TRBJ2-5, the V gene TRBV6-6; 8 bases line up with TRBD1. The assigned J gene may be wrong: the sequence end matches TRBJ2-7 better. CDR3 length: 16 amino acids. Germline V gene data show CDR1 as MNHNY and CDR2 as SVGAGI (reference sequence). The CDR3 sequence: CASTLTGGQVTYEQYF. DNA of the CDR3: TGTGCCAGCACTTTAACCGGGGGACAGGTAACCTACGAGCAGTACTTC.

The V gene is TRBV7-6, the J gene TRBJ2-7, with 7 bases lining up with TRBD1. The CDR3 contains 13 residues. Germline assignment: CDR1 SGHVS and CDR2 FNYEAQ. Losses at the gene ends were 5 bases for V and 2 bases for J; bases not matched to a gene: 3. As DNA, the CDR3 is TGTGCCAGCAGCAGGGGACAGCCCTACGAGCAGTACTTC. Encoded protein: CASSRGQPYEQYF.

V is TRBV5-1 and J is TRBJ1-2; D may be TRBD1 (5 bases). CDR1 and CDR2 from the germline V gene are SGHRS and YFSETQ. V was cut by 3 bases and J by 8 bases, with 11 bases left in between. This CDR3 has 12 amino acids. In nucleotides, the CDR3 is TGCGCCAGCAGCTCCGACAGATTCGGCTACACCTTC. Its protein product is CASSSDRFGYTF.

This sequence joins TRBV13 and TRBJ2-7, with D possibly TRBD2 on 5 matching bases. CDR1 and CDR2 (germline): PRHDT, FYEKMQ (reference sequence). This CDR3 has 16 residues. V shed 0 bases and J shed 0 bases, with 12 bases lying between them. CDR3 protein: CASSLGVGLSSYEQYF. The CDR3 region has the DNA TGTGCCAGCAGCTTAGGTGTAGGACTCAGCTCCTACGAGCAGTACTTC.

V gene TRBV7-9 combines with J gene TRBJ2-7; 7 nucleotides line up with TRBD1. This CDR3 region has 14 residues. Germline assignment: CDR1 SEHNR and CDR2 FQNEAQ (reference sequence). Trimming cost V 1 base and J 3 bases; bases outside gene matches: 3. The CDR3 DNA reads as TGTGCCAGCAGCTTAGGACAGGGAAACTACGAGCAGTACGTC. Its protein is CASSLGQGNYEQYV.

The rearrangement uses TRBV6-5 and TRBJ2-7; D is possibly TRBD2 (5 bases). The CDR3 loop spans 13 amino acids. Germline-derived CDR1 and CDR2 are MNHEY and SVGAGI. Trimming pared 0 bases from V and 6 bases from J, leaving 9 bases between. In nucleotides, the CDR3 is TGTGCCAGCAGTTACTCAGCCGGGATCGAGCAGTACTTC. The encoded protein is CASSYSAGIEQYF.

The V and J genes are TRBV15 and TRBJ1-6, with D perhaps TRBD1 (5 bases). Germline CDR1 and CDR2: LNHNV and YYDKDF (reference sequence). This CDR3 is built from 14 residues. V shed 4 bases and J shed 10 bases, with 14 bases lying between them. This CDR3 is CATSIARVGSPLHF. The CDR3 DNA reads as TGTGCCACCAGCATTGCCAGGGTCGGATCACCCCTCCACTTT.

The chain couples TRBV10-3 to TRBJ1-5, with 9 bases aligning to TRBD1. With V trimmed by 4 bases and J by 7 bases, 14 bases remained unmatched. The germline V gene encodes CDR1 ENHRY and CDR2 SYGVKD. This CDR3 has 17 residues. The chain's CDR3 is CAISASRTGALGQPQHF. In nucleotides, the CDR3 is TGTGCCATCAGTGCATCCAGGACAGGGGCCTTGGGGCAGCCCCAGCATTTT.

The V and J genes are TRBV12-5 and TRBJ2-2, with TRBD1 identical over 7 bases. Looked up from germline, CDR1 is LGHNT and CDR2 is FRNRAP. CDR3 size: 16 residues. After removal of 6 bases from V and 8 bases from J, the junction contained 15 bases not matched to a gene. CDR3 region: CASGLELAGGRGELFF. The CDR3, as DNA: TGTGCTAGTGGCCTGGAATTGGCAGGGGGTCGGGGGGAGCTGTTTTTT.

In nucleotides, the CDR3 is TGTGCCTCCGACAGGGGCAATGAAAAACTGTTTTTT. Residues: CASDRGNEKLFF. The chain links TRBV30 to TRBJ1-4, with 8 bases that match TRBD1. The CDR3 totals 12 residues. CDR1 and CDR2 (germline): GTSNPN, SVGIG (reference sequence). With V trimmed by 7 bases and J by 5 bases, 3 bases remained unmatched.

Concerning this clone itself: In the same sample, other DNA sequences code for this CDR3. The chain employs TRBV5-1 and TRBJ1-5; D unclear. With 0 bases removed from V and 5 bases from J, the gap between germline ends came to 6 bases. The CDR3 runs to 13 residues. The germline V gene has CDR1 SGHRS and CDR2 YFSETQ. CDR3 in DNA: TGCGCCAGCAGCTTGGCCTCGGATCAGCCCCAGCATTTT. Translated, it gives CASSLASDQPQHF.

The rearrangement links TRBV4-1 to TRBJ1-6, with TRBD1 matching 8 bases. The germline gives CDR1 MGHRA, CDR2 YSYEKL. V lost 2 bases to trimming and J lost 4 bases; unmatched junction nucleotides: 4. The CDR3 runs 16 residues. The CDR3 DNA sequence: TGCGCCAGCAGCCAACTAGGACAGGGTTATAATTCACCCCTCCACTTT. The encoded protein is CASSQLGQGYNSPLHF.

This clone was seen more than once but under ten times. The chain uses TRBV7-6 and TRBJ1-2, with D possibly TRBD1 on 6 matching bases. The CDR3 is made up of 13 amino acids. Per germline, CDR1 SGHVS and CDR2 FNYEAQ. V lost 3 bases and J lost 2, with 7 bases in between. CDR3 in amino acids: CASSFGQNYGYTF. CDR3 nucleotides: TGTGCCAGCAGCTTTGGACAGAACTATGGCTACACCTTC.

This clone has just a few counts. The rearrangement uses TRBV5-6 and TRBJ1-1, with TRBD1 matching over 8 bases. From germline, CDR1 is SGHDT and CDR2 YYEEEE. V gave up 4 bases and J gave up 8 bases; unmatched junction bases: 7. This CDR3 is built from 13 residues. CDR3 residues: CASSPRGTGEAFF. Here the CDR3 DNA reads TGTGCCAGCAGCCCGAGGGGGACAGGCGAAGCTTTCTTT.

The genes are TRBV4-1 and TRBJ2-3, with TRBD2 matching over 13 bases. This CDR3 has 18 amino acids. Germline trimming cut 0 bases from V and 2 bases from J; bases unmatched to any gene: 5. Germline V gives CDR1 MGHRA, CDR2 YSYEKL. The CDR3 DNA follows: TGCGCCAGCAGCCAAGACCGGACTAGCGGGGGATTCACAGATACGCAGTATTTT. Residues: CASSQDRTSGGFTDTQYF.

CDR3 sequence reads: CASSQEPDRGVEQYF. CDR3 nucleotides: TGCGCCAGCAGCCAAGAACCCGACAGGGGAGTCGAGCAGTACTTC. The J gene is TRBJ2-7, the V gene TRBV4-1, with TRBD1 identical over 8 bases. The CDR3 contains 15 residues. With V trimmed by 0 bases and J by 6 bases, 7 bases remained unmatched. The germline V gene encodes CDR1 MGHRA and CDR2 YSYEKL.

CDR3: CAWRQPTRRGGPETQYF. CDR3 DNA sequence: TGTGCCTGGAGACAACCCACTAGGCGGGGGGGCCCCGAGACCCAGTACTTC. This rearrangement joins TRBV30 to TRBJ2-5; the match to TRBD2 covers 9 bases. This CDR3 is 17 amino acids long. The trim removed 3 bases at V and 5 bases at J, leaving 16 bases unmatched. Germline V gives CDR1 GTSNPN, CDR2 SVGIG (reference sequence).

The chain joins TRBV4-1 to TRBJ1-4; no definite D call. The ends were cut back, 4 bases at V and 2 bases at J, with 14 bases in the middle. From germline, CDR1 is MGHRA and CDR2 YSYEKL. The CDR3 runs 16 residues. CDR3 amino acids: CASSRSVGRTNEKLFF. The CDR3, as DNA: TGCGCCAGCAGCCGAAGTGTGGGCCGGACTAATGAAAAACTGTTTTTT.